A single sample gave rise to the 5 T cell receptor beta chains below, sequenced in a study of blood T cell repertoires in COVID-19. Sequencing was performed with immunoSEQ multiplex PCR; in TCRdb, only in-frame clones are kept and a portion is missing. The data hold 120,000 or so clones, with 87% observed a single time. Sequencing used peripheral blood. All receptors derive from a human donor in a cohort sampled during active COVID-19.

This chain connects TRBV5-4 to TRBJ1-1, with D possibly TRBD1 on 6 matching bases. The CDR3 extends over 14 amino acids. Trimming removed 1 base from V and 6 bases from J, with 13 bases in between. Germline loops: CDR1 SGHNT, CDR2 YYREEE (reference sequence). CDR3 sequence (DNA): TGTGCCAGCAGCTTGCAGGGGATTAGTTCTGAAGCTTTCTTT. Translating gives CASSLQGISSEAFF. Together with reference TRBV5-4 and TRBJ1-1, the CDR3 gives the full variable domain: ETGVTQSPTHLIKTRGQQVTLRCSSQSGHNTVSWYQQALGQGPQFIFQYYREEENGRGNFPPRFSGLQFPNYSSELNVNALELDDSALYLCASSLQGISSEAFFGQGTRLTVV.

This chain joins TRBV3-1 (or the pseudogene TRBV3-2) and TRBJ1-2; D is perhaps TRBD1 (5 bases). The V and J ends lost 4 bases and 8 bases respectively, with 14 bases between them. CDR3 length: 13 residues. Looked up from germline, CDR1 is LGHDT and CDR2 is YNNKEL (reference sequence). CDR3 residues: CASSPGGQSGYTF. The DNA of the CDR3 is TGTGCCAGCAGCCCCGGGGGTCAGAGCGGCTACACCTTC.

This clone was seen a single time. V gene TRBV2 combines with J gene TRBJ2-1; perhaps TRBD2 as D (6 bases). The germline V gene has CDR1 SNHLY and CDR2 FYNNEI. Trimming left V 3 bases short and J 0 bases short, with 33 bases between. The CDR3 has 23 residues. CDR3 amino acids: CASSDPGDFNGAPILSSYNEQFF. The DNA of the CDR3 is TGTGCCAGCAGTGACCCTGGGGACTTTAATGGGGCCCCCATACTTAGCTCCTACAATGAGCAGTTCTTC.

The V call is TRBV10-2, the J call TRBJ1-5; D unclear. This CDR3 comprises 15 residues. Germline CDR1 and CDR2: WSHSY and SAAADI. Trimming cost V 2 bases and J 4 bases, with 12 bases left between them. The CDR3, as DNA: TGCGCCAGCAGTGAGGCGCGCAGGCTGAATCAGCCCCAGCATTTT. The encoded protein is CASSEARRLNQPQHF.

The V gene is TRBV2, the J gene TRBJ2-5; the D is unclear. In germline, CDR1 is SNHLY, CDR2 FYNNEI. The CDR3 is 12 residues long. Deletions cut 7 bases from V and 2 bases from J, with 8 bases between. CDR3 DNA: TGTGCCAGCACGCACTTACAAGAGACCCAGTACTTC. Its protein is CASTHLQETQYF.